This T cell receptor (beta chain) was recovered during a study of naive and memory T cell subsets. Study conclusions and caveats: Expression changes during T cell differentiation may affect RNA-based TCR counts.

Concerning this clonotype itself: What it binds is not known.

Two oligonucleotides, mixed equimolar, formed the beta constant-region primer covering TRBC1 and TRBC2. The ligated cDNA underwent four PCR rounds using SP2 and nested alpha and beta constant-region primers. TCRdb reprocessed the UMI-ligation and nested PCR reads with MiXCR, giving one entry per CDR3 protein. The sample has about 120,000 distinct CDR3 sequences, around 35% seen once. V was cut by 7 bases and J by 3 bases, with 16 bases left in between. Germline-derived CDR1 and CDR2 are MDHEN and SYDVKM. The CDR3 is 15 amino acids. Sequencing was performed on central memory CD4+ T cells from blood. V and J are TRBV28 and TRBJ1-5; TRBD1 might be the D (6 bases). The receptor was derived from a human donor in good health. Here the CDR3 reads CASTGGGAFNQPQHF. DNA of the CDR3: TGTGCCAGCACGGGGGGGGGGGCTTTCAATCAGCCCCAGCATTTT. Full variable domain (remainder filled in from reference TRBV28 and TRBJ1-5): DVKVTQSSRYLVKRTGEKVFLECVQDMDHENMFWYRQDPGLGLRLIYFSYDVKMKEKGDIPEGYSVSREKKERFSLILESASTNQTSMYLCASTGGGAFNQPQHFGDGTRLSIL.